Shown below are 21 T cell receptor beta chains from a single sample sequenced in a study of blood T cell repertoires in COVID-19. The method was immunoSEQ multiplex PCR; TCRdb's version includes in-frame clones alone and lacks a portion of them. Of some 200,000 clones in the sample, 80% to 85% were seen once. Sequenced sample: peripheral blood. The origin of the receptors is a human donor with acute or convalescent COVID-19. The donor label of this sample is uncertain.

The sample holds one count of this clone. The junction does not match germline at one end; this may be a read error. The chain couples TRBV11-2 to TRBJ1-2; possible D gene TRBD1, 5 bases. The CDR3 has 12 amino acids. Germline V gives CDR1 SGHAT, CDR2 FQNNGV. The CDR3 sequence is CASSPPYRLISF. CDR3 DNA: TGTGCCAGCAGCCCCCCGTACAGGTTAATCAGCTTC.

The chain combines TRBV3-1 (or the pseudogene TRBV3-2) with TRBJ2-1, with D unclear. The CDR3 contains 15 residues. Trimming took off 0 bases at V and 2 bases at J, with 8 bases between the two ends. CDR1 and CDR2 from the germline V gene are LGHDT and YNNKEL (reference sequence). The CDR3 DNA is TGTGCCAGCAGCCAAGATCTGTCTACCTACAATGAGCAGTTCTTC. Its protein product is CASSQDLSTYNEQFF.

This clone was counted once. V and J are TRBV5-6 and TRBJ2-7; D perhaps matches TRBD1 (6 bases). V lost 3 bases and J 3 bases, leaving 16 bases between the germline ends. The CDR3 has 15 amino acids. From germline, CDR1 is SGHDT and CDR2 YYEEEE. The CDR3 sequence is CASSSQGQGRYEQYF. CDR3 nucleotides: TGTGCCAGCAGCTCTCAGGGGCAGGGCCGCTACGAGCAGTACTTC. Complete variable domain (other parts from reference TRBV5-6 and TRBJ2-7): DAGVTQSPTHLIKTRGQQVTLRCSPKSGHDTVSWYQQALGQGPQFIFQYYEEEERQRGNFPDRFSGHQFPNYSSELNVNALLLGDSALYLCASSSQGQGRYEQYFGPGTRLTVT.

V and J are TRBV9 and TRBJ1-1; 12 nucleotides agree with TRBD1. J was trimmed by 2 bases and V by 2 bases; bases with no gene match: 1. The CDR3 runs to 15 residues. Germline V gives CDR1 SGDLS, CDR2 YYNGEE. The CDR3 sequence is CASSVGTGGNTEAFF. Here the CDR3 DNA reads TGTGCCAGCAGCGTTGGGACAGGGGGCAACACTGAAGCTTTCTTT.

CDR3 sequence reads: CASSAGTGWDQPQHF. CDR3 nucleotides: TGTGCCAGCTCGGCCGGGACAGGGTGGGATCAGCCCCAGCATTTT. V usage is TRBV18 and J usage is TRBJ1-5, with TRBD1 identical over 9 bases. The germline V gene has CDR1 KGHSH and CDR2 LQKENI. This CDR3 is built from 15 residues. J gave up 5 bases and V 6 bases, and 8 bases lay outside the gene matches. Drawing the rest from reference TRBV18 and TRBJ1-5, the complete variable domain is NAGVMQNPRHLVRRRGQEARLRCSPMKGHSHVYWYRQLPEEGLKFMVYLQKENIIDESGMPKERFSAEFPKEGPSILRIQQVVRGDSAAYFCASSAGTGWDQPQHFGDGTRLSIL.

The chain has TRBV6-1 and TRBJ1-2; 8 nucleotides agree with TRBD1. The CDR3 totals 16 residues. Per the germline V gene, CDR1 is MNHNS and CDR2 is SASEGT. With 0 bases clipped from V and 2 bases from J, the junction kept 5 bases outside the gene matches. CDR3 DNA sequence: TGTGCCAGCAGTGAAGCCTCGGGACAGGAGAACTATGGCTACACCTTC. This codes for CASSEASGQENYGYTF.

The chain has TRBV2 and TRBJ2-5; D not resolved. Germline V gives CDR1 SNHLY, CDR2 FYNNEI. The CDR3 contains 11 residues. Trimming pared 7 bases from V and 5 bases from J, leaving 8 bases between. CDR3 protein: CASTLGETQYF. Here the CDR3 DNA reads TGTGCCAGCACTCTCGGGGAGACCCAGTACTTC.

V and J are TRBV21-1 and TRBJ2-1; the tabulated D call, TRBD2, remains unverified against the DNA. TRBV21-1 is given as a pseudogene. CDR3 length: 16 amino acids. The CDR3 region has the DNA TGTGCCAGCGGAAGAACGGGGAGATGGCCCTACAATGAGCAGTTCTTC. Translating gives CASGRTGRWPYNEQFF.

This CDR3 reads CSVSAVTRYNEQFF. Written as DNA, the CDR3 is TGCAGCGTATCAGCGGTCACCCGATACAATGAGCAGTTCTTC. The chain carries TRBV29-1 and TRBJ2-1, with a tentative D call TRBD2 (5 bases). The germline V gene encodes CDR1 SQVTM and CDR2 ANQGSEA. Trimming stripped 6 bases from V and 4 bases from J, with 16 bases between. The CDR3 spans 14 residues.

V is TRBV7-6 and J is TRBJ2-6; 15 bases fit TRBD2. The CDR3 is 19 amino acids. The junction had 4 bases not matched to a gene; V was cut back by 4 bases and J by 0 bases. From germline, CDR1 is SGHVS and CDR2 FNYEAQ. This CDR3 is CASSSRTSGRASGANVLTF. CDR3 DNA: TGTGCCAGCAGCTCGAGGACTAGCGGGAGGGCCTCTGGGGCCAACGTCCTGACTTTC.

The DNA of the CDR3 is TGTGCCAGCAGTTTAGAGGGAACCTATAATTCACCCCTCCACTTT. This encodes CASSLEGTYNSPLHF. The rearrangement links TRBV27 to TRBJ1-6; no definite D call. The CDR3 loop spans 15 amino acids. With 2 bases removed from V and 2 bases from J, the gap between germline ends came to 7 bases. Per the germline V gene, CDR1 is MNHEY and CDR2 is SMNVEV (reference sequence).

The chain combines TRBV7-9 with TRBJ1-2; 9 bases match TRBD1. Germline lookup yields CDR1 SEHNR and CDR2 FQNEAQ (reference sequence). The CDR3 spans 16 residues. J was trimmed by 5 bases and V by 5 bases; bases with no gene match: 12. In DNA, the CDR3 is TGTGCCAGCAGCATCGACTACAAACAGGGGGCTTATGGCTACACCTTC. It is translated as CASSIDYKQGAYGYTF. The entire variable domain, with the rest obtained from reference TRBV7-9 and TRBJ1-2, is as follows: DTGVSQNPRHKITKRGQNVTFRCDPISEHNRLYWYRQTLGQGPEFLTYFQNEAQLEKSRLLSDRFSAERPKGSFSTLEIQRTEQGDSAMYLCASSIDYKQGAYGYTFGSGTRLTVV.

This chain joins TRBV28 and TRBJ1-5; 12 nucleotides align to TRBD1. Germline assignment: CDR1 MDHEN and CDR2 SYDVKM. Germline trimming cut 8 bases from V and 7 bases from J; bases unmatched to any gene: 3. The CDR3 length is 13 residues. The DNA for the CDR3 is TGTGCCAGCGGGGACAGGGGGCACCAGCCCCAGCATTTT. As protein: CASGDRGHQPQHF.

J is TRBJ2-2 and V is TRBV6-5, with 8 bases identical to TRBD1. There are 13 residues in the CDR3. The ends lost 7 bases at V and 5 bases at J; junction bases unmatched: 3. CDR1 and CDR2 (germline): MNHEY, SVGAGI. The CDR3 loop reads CASTTGGTGELFF. CDR3 in DNA: TGTGCCAGCACAACAGGGGGAACCGGGGAGCTGTTTTTT.

This clone showed up just a few times. The rearrangement links TRBV7-2 to TRBJ1-2; TRBD1 matches at 7 bases. J was trimmed by 3 bases and V by 2 bases; bases with no gene match: 0. Germline V gene lookup returns CDR1 SGHTA and CDR2 FQGNSA. The CDR3 is 13 residues long. CDR3 sequence (DNA): TGTGCCAGCAGCTTAACAGGGGACTATGGCTACACCTTC. Its protein product is CASSLTGDYGYTF.

The V gene is TRBV7-9, the J gene TRBJ2-5; D ambiguous. The CDR3 spans 13 residues. Looked up from germline, CDR1 is SEHNR and CDR2 is FQNEAQ (reference sequence). Deletions cut 6 bases from V and 7 bases from J, with 15 bases between. CDR3 loop: CASRPTRSSTQYF. The DNA for the CDR3 is TGTGCCAGCAGGCCTACAAGGAGTTCGACCCAGTACTTC. The full variable domain, rest sourced from reference TRBV7-9 and TRBJ2-5, is DTGVSQNPRHKITKRGQNVTFRCDPISEHNRLYWYRQTLGQGPEFLTYFQNEAQLEKSRLLSDRFSAERPKGSFSTLEIQRTEQGDSAMYLCASRPTRSSTQYFGPGTRLLVL.

The rearrangement links TRBV7-4 to TRBJ2-3; 10 bases are a match to TRBD2. This CDR3 spans 18 amino acids. With V trimmed by 11 bases and J by 5 bases, 22 bases remained unmatched. The germline gives CDR1 SGHVT, CDR2 SQSDAQ. The CDR3 DNA sequence: TGTGCCGCGGCTCGGGGGCGTCAGCGGGAGGGCTATGAAGATACGCAGTATTTT. Protein: CAAARGRQREGYEDTQYF.

CDR3 loop: CAWTSGTGKVEQYF. CDR3 nucleotide sequence: TGTGCCTGGACCAGCGGGACAGGAAAGGTAGAGCAGTACTTC. The rearrangement uses TRBV30 and TRBJ2-7, with D perhaps TRBD1 (8 bases). Germline V gene sequence: CDR1 GTSNPN, CDR2 SVGIG (reference sequence). The CDR3 sequence is 14 residues long. V gave up 4 bases and J gave up 7 bases, with 20 bases separating them. Full variable domain (missing parts from reference TRBV30 and TRBJ2-7): SQTIHQWPATLVQPVGSPLSLECTVEGTSNPNLYWYRQAAGRGLQLLFYSVGIGQISSEVPQNLSASRPQDRQFILSSKKLLLSDSGFYLCAWTSGTGKVEQYFGPGTRLTVT.

This chain connects TRBV7-2 to TRBJ2-7; 8 bases agree with TRBD2. J lost 5 bases, V lost 4 bases, and 10 bases had no gene match. Germline CDR1 SGHTA, CDR2 FQGNSA. CDR3 length: 15 residues. The CDR3 loop is CASSYAGGRGNEQYF. In nucleotides, the CDR3 is TGTGCCAGCAGCTATGCGGGGGGCCGGGGGAACGAGCAGTACTTC. The whole variable domain, filled in from reference TRBV7-2 and TRBJ2-7, reads GAGVSQSPSNKVTEKGKDVELRCDPISGHTALYWYRQSLGQGLEFLIYFQGNSAPDKSGLPSDRFSAERTGGSVSTLTIQRTQQEDSAVYLCASSYAGGRGNEQYFGPGTRLTVT.

J is TRBJ2-3 and V is TRBV29-1; TRBD2 aligns across 16 bases. The V segment lost 6 bases and the J segment 6 bases; nucleotides outside the gene matches: 6. The CDR3 consists of 15 residues. Germline-derived CDR1 and CDR2 are SQVTM and ANQGSEA. CDR3 nucleotides: TGCAGCGTACCCGGGACTAGCGGGGGGGCCGATACGCAGTATTTT. The encoded protein is CSVPGTSGGADTQYF.

CDR3 coding DNA: TGCAGCGTTGAAGTTTACCAGGGGAAAGGCTACACCTTC. Amino acid sequence: CSVEVYQGKGYTF. The rearrangement uses TRBV29-1 and TRBJ1-2; D might be TRBD1 (6 bases). The CDR3 spans 13 residues. The V end lost 1 base, the J end lost 8 bases, and 14 bases lay between the germline ends. Germline values: CDR1 SQVTM, CDR2 ANQGSEA.